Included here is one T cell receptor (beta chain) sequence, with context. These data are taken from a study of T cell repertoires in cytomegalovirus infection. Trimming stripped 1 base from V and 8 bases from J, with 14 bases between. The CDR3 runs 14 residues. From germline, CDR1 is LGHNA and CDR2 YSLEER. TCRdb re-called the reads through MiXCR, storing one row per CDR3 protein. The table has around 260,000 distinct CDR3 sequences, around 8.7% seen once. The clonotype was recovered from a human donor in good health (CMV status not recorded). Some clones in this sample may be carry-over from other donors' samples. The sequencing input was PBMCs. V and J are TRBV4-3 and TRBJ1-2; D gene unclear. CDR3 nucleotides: TGCGCCAGCAGCCAAGTAGAGGTCCCTCGGGGCTACACCTTC. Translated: CASSQVEVPRGYTF.